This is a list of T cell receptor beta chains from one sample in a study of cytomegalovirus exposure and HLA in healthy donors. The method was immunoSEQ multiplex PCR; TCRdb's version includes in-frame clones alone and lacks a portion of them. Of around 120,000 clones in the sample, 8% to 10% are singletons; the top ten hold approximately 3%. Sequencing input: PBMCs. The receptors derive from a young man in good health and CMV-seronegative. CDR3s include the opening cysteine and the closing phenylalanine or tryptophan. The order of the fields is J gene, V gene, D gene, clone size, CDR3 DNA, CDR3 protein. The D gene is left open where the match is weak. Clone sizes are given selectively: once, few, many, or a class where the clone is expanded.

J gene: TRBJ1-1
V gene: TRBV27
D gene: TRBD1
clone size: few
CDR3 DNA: TGTGCCAGCAGGGGGACCGGGACAGGGTTGTTAGGGTCTGAAGCTTTCTTT
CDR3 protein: CASRGTGTGLLGSEAFF

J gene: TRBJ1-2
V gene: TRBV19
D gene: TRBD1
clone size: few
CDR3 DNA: TGTGCCAGTAGTTCGGACAGGGCACGAGGCTACACCTTC
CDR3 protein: CASSSDRARGYTF

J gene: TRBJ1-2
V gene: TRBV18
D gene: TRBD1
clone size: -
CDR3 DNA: TGTGCCAGCTCACCCTTACCGGGACAGGGAGACTATGGCTACACCTTC
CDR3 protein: CASSPLPGQGDYGYTF

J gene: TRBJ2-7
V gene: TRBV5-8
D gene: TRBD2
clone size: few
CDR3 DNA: TGTGCCAGCAGATTGATAGCGGGAGGGTGGTTGGAGCAGTACTTC
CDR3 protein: CASRLIAGGWLEQYF

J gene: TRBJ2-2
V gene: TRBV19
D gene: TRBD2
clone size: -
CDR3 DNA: TGTGCCAGTAGTATATCCCTTGGTAGCGGGAGGGCGGACACCGGGGAGCTGTTTTTT
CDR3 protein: CASSISLGSGRADTGELFF

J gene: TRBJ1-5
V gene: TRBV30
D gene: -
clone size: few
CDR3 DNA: TGTGCCTGGAGTAAGGCGGGCAATCAGCCCCAGCATTTT
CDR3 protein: CAWSKAGNQPQHF

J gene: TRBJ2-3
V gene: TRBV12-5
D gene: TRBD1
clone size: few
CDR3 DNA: TGTGCTAGTGGTTTGGAGCTTGGGACAGGGTCGACAGATACGCAGTATTTT
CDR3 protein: CASGLELGTGSTDTQYF

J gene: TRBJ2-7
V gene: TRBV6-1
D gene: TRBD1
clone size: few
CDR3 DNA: TGTGCCAGCAGGGGACAGATCTACGAGCAGTACTTC
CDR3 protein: CASRGQIYEQYF

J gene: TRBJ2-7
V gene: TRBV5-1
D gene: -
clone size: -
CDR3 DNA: TGCGCCAGCAGTTACGAGGAACGGCAGTACTTC
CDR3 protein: CASSYEERQYF

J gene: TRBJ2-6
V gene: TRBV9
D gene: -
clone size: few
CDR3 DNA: TGTGCCAGCAGCGGAGGGTTCTCTGGGGCCAACGTCCTGACTTTC
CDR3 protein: CASSGGFSGANVLTF

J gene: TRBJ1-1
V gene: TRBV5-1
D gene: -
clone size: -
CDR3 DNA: TGCGCCAGCAGCAGGCGCGGGGGGACTGAAGCTTTCTTT
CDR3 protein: CASSRRGGTEAFF

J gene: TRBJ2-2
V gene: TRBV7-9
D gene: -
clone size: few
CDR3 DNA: TGTGGCAGCAGCCCCCCGGGTTGGGAGCTGTTTTTT
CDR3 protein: CGSSPPGWELFF

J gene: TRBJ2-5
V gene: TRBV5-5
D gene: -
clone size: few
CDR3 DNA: TGTGCCAGCGGGGCCCGGGAGACCCAGTACTTC
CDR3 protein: CASGARETQYF

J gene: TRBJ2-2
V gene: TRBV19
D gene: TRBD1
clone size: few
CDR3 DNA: TGTGCCAGTAGTGGGACAGGGGGTACCGGGGAGCTGTTTTTT
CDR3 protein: CASSGTGGTGELFF

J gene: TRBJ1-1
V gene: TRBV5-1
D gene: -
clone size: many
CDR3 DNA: TGCGCCAGCAGCTTGGAGACAGAGTCTGAAGCTTTCTTT
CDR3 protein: CASSLETESEAFF

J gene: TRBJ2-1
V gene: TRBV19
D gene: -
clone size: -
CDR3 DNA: TGTGCCAGTAGTTCCACAGGGTACAATGAGCAGTTCTTC
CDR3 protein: CASSSTGYNEQFF

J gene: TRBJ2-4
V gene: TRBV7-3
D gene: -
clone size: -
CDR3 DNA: TGTGCCAGCAGCTTAACTAGACTAAACATTCAGTACTTC
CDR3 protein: CASSLTRLNIQYF

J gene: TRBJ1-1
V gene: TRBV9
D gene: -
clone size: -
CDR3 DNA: TGTGCCAGCAGCGAGGGTCCGGGGGAGAACACTGAAGCTTTCTTT
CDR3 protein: CASSEGPGENTEAFF

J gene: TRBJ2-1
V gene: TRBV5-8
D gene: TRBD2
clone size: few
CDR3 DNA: TGTGCCAGCAGCTTCGGGGGGATCTCCTACAATGAGCAGTTCTTC
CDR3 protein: CASSFGGISYNEQFF

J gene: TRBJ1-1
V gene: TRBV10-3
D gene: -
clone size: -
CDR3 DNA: TGTGCCATCAGTGAGTCGGCCCAGGTGGCTTTCTTT
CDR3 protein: CAISESAQVAFF

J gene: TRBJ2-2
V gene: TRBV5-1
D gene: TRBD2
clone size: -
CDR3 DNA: TGCGCCAGCTTCGCGGGAGGCACATATGGGGGCACCGGGGAGCTGTTTTTT
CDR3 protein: CASFAGGTYGGTGELFF

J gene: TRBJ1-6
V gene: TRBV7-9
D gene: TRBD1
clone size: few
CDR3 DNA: TGTGCCAGCAGCTCAGACAGGGTCTCACCCCTCCACTTT
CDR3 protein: CASSSDRVSPLHF

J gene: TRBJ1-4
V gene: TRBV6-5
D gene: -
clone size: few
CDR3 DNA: TGTGCCAGCAGCTTGGGGGCGTACTCTGAAAAACTGTTTTTT
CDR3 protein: CASSLGAYSEKLFF